This T cell receptor beta chain comes out of a study of blood T cells in healthy people across ages. Across the whole study: Roughly one uniquely barcoded beta molecule per two T cells was captured.

With a J-beta primer mix and a sample-barcoded 5' primer, a second PCR ran 7 to 11 cycles. TCRdb processed the 5' RACE reads anew with MiXCR; each CDR3 protein has one entry. This sample carries 1.5 million to 2 million distinct CDR3 sequences, just under 50% of them seen once, and the ten largest clones take 2.1%. The receptor's source is a woman aged 40 to 50 in good health. Sequencing used blood.

In DNA, the CDR3 is TGTGCCAGCAGGGGACAGTACTACTCCTACAATGAGCAGTTCTTC. This encodes CASRGQYYSYNEQFF. This chain uses TRBV6-1 with TRBJ2-1, with TRBD1 matching over 7 bases. The CDR3 has 15 amino acids. Germline assignment: CDR1 MNHNS and CDR2 SASEGT. V trimming: 6 bases; J trimming: 0 bases; junction bases outside the gene matches: 5.